The present T cell receptor beta chain was sequenced within a study of blood T cell repertoires in COVID-19. Study-wide context: PBMCs, B-cell-depleted T cells, or T cells provided the cDNA or gDNA that made up the material.

V was shortened by 2 bases and J by 6 bases, with 6 bases between the two germline ends. CDR1 and CDR2 from the germline V gene are MNHNY and SVGAGI (reference sequence). The CDR3 length is 12 residues. This table comes from immunoSEQ multiplex PCR, and its TCRdb copy is limited to in-frame clones, with some not included. The repertoire holds roughly 54,000 clones, with around 86% as singletons. The receptor was isolated from a woman aged 55-69 years with acute or convalescent COVID-19. Sample: peripheral blood. The chain carries TRBV6-6 and TRBJ2-3; D might be TRBD2 (6 bases). The CDR3 bases are TGTGCCAGCAGTTACCGGGGGGATACGCAGTATTTT. Encoded protein: CASSYRGDTQYF.